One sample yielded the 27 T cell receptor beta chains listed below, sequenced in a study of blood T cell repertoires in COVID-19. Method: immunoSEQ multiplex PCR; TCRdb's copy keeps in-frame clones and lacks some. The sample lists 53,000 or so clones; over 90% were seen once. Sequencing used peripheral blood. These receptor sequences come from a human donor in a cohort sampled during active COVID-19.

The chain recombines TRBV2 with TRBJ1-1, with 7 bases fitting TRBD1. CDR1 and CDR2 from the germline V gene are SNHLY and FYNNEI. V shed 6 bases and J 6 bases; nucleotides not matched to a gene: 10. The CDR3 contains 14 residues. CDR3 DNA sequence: TGTGCCAGCAGGCCAGAGACAGGGCTGGCTGAAGCTTTCTTT. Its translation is CASRPETGLAEAFF.

The CDR3 here is CASSATGNQPQHF. Here the CDR3 DNA reads TGTGCCAGCAGTGCGACGGGTAACCAGCCCCAGCATTTT. The rearrangement uses TRBV6-6 and TRBJ1-5; D not resolved. The germline CDR1 and CDR2 sequences are MNHNY and SVGAGI (reference sequence). CDR3 size: 13 residues. Trimming stripped 5 bases from V and 7 bases from J, with 12 bases between.

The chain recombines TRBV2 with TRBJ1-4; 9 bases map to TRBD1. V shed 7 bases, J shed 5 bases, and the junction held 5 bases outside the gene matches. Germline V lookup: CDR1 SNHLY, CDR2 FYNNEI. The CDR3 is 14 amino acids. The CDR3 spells CASNPTGGNEKLFF. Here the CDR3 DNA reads TGTGCCAGCAACCCAACAGGGGGCAATGAAAAACTGTTTTTT.

The CDR3 region has the DNA TGTGCCACGAGGGACAGTCTACAAGGTGGCTACACCTTC. Residues: CATRDSLQGGYTF. The chain joins TRBV24-1 to TRBJ1-2; 7 nucleotides match TRBD1. This CDR3 region has 13 residues. CDR1 and CDR2 from the germline V gene are KGHDR and SFDVKD. The J segment lost 7 bases and the V segment lost 10 bases, leaving 11 bases of the junction unmatched.

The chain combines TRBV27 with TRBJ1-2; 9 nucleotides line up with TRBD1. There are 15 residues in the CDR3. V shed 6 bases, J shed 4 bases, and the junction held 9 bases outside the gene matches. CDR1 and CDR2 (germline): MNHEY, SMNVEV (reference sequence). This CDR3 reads CASRGTGSGLYGYTF. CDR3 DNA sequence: TGTGCCAGCAGAGGGACAGGGAGTGGTCTCTATGGCTACACCTTC.

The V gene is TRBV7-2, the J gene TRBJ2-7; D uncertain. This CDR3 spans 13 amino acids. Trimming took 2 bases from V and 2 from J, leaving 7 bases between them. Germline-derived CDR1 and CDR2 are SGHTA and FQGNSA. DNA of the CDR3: TGTGCCAGCAGCTTATATCGAGCCTACGAGCAGTACTTC. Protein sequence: CASSLYRAYEQYF.

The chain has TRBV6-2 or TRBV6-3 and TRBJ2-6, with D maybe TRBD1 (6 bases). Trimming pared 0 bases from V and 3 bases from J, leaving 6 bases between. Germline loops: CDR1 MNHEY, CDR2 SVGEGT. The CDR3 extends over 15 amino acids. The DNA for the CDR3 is TGTGCCAGCAGTTACTCGACAGGTGGGGCCAACGTCCTGACTTTC. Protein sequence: CASSYSTGGANVLTF.

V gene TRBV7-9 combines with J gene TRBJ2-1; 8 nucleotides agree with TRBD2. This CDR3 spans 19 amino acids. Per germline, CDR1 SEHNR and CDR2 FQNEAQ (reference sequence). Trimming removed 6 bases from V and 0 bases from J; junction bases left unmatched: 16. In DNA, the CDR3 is TGTGCCAGCAGGAACATCCGGGAGGGCGGGTTAAGCTCCTACAATGAGCAGTTCTTC. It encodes CASRNIREGGLSSYNEQFF.

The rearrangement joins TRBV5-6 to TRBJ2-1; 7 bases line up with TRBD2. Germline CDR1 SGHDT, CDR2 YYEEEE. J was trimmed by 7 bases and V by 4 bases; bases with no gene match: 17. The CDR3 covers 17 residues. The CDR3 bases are TGTGCCAGCAGCCGCGGGGCAGGGACTATACCCAATAATGAGCAGTTCTTC. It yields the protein CASSRGAGTIPNNEQFF.

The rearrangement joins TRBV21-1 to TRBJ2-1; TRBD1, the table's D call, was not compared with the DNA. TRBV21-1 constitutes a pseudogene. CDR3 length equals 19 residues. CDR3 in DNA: TGTGCCAGCAGCAATGAGGACAGGATCCTACGACGCTCCTACAATGAGCAGTTCTTC. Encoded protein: CASSNEDRILRRSYNEQFF.

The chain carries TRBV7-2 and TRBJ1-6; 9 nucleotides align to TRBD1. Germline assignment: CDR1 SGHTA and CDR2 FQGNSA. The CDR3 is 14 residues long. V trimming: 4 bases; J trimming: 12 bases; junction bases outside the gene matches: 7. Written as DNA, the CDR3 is TGTGCCAGCAGCTCCGGGACAGGGTCCCTACCCCTCCACTTT. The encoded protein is CASSSGTGSLPLHF.

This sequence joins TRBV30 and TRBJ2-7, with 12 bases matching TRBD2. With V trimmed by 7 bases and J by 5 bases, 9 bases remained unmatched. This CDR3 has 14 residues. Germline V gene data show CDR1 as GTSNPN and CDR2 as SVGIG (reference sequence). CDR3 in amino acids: CAYRPSGRADEQYF. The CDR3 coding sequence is TGTGCCTACCGGCCTAGCGGGAGGGCCGACGAGCAGTACTTC. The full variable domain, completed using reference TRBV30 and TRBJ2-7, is SQTIHQWPATLVQPVGSPLSLECTVEGTSNPNLYWYRQAAGRGLQLLFYSVGIGQISSEVPQNLSASRPQDRQFILSSKKLLLSDSGFYLCAYRPSGRADEQYFGPGTRLTVT.

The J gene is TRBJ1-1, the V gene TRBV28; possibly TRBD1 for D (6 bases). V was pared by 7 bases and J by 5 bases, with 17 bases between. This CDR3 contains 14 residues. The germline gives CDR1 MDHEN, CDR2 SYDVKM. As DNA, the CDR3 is TGTGCCAGCATCGACCGGGGGGCGGATACTGAAGCTTTCTTT. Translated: CASIDRGADTEAFF. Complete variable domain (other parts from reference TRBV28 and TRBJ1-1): DVKVTQSSRYLVKRTGEKVFLECVQDMDHENMFWYRQDPGLGLRLIYFSYDVKMKEKGDIPEGYSVSREKKERFSLILESASTNQTSMYLCASIDRGADTEAFFGQGTRLTVV.

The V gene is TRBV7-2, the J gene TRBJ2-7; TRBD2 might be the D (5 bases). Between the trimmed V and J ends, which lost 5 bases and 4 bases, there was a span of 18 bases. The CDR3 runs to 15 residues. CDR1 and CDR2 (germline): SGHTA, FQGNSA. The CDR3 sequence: CASSPGGSRSYEQYF. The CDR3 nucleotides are TGTGCCAGCAGCCCGGGTGGGAGCCGAAGTTACGAGCAGTACTTC.

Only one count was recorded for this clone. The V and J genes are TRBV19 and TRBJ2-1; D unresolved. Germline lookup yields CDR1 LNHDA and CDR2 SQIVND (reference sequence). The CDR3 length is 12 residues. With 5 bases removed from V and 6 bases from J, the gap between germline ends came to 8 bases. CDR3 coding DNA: TGTGCCAGTAGTTGGGCCCGCAATGAGCAGTTCTTC. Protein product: CASSWARNEQFF.

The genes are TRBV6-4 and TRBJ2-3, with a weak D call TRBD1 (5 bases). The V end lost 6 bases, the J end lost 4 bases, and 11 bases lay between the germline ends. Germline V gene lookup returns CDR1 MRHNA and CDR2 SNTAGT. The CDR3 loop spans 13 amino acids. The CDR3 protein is CASSQEGADTQYF. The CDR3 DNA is TGTGCCAGCAGCCAAGAAGGGGCAGATACGCAGTATTTT.

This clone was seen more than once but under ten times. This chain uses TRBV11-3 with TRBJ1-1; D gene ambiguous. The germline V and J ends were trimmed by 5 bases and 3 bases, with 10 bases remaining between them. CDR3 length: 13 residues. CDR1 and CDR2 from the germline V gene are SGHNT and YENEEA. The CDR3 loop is CASSGQTDTEAFF. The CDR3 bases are TGTGCCAGCAGCGGGCAGACGGACACTGAAGCTTTCTTT.

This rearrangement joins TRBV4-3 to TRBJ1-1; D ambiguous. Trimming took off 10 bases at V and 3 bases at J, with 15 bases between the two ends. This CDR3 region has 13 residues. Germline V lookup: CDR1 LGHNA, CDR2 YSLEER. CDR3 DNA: TGCGCCACGGCGGCGGCCTGGGACACTGAAGCTTTCTTT. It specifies CATAAAWDTEAFF.

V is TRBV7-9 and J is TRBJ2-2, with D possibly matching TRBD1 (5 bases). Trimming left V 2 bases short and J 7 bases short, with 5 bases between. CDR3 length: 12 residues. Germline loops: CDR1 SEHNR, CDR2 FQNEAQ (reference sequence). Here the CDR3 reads CASSLQGGELFF. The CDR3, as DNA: TGTGCCAGCAGCTTACAGGGCGGGGAGCTGTTTTTT.

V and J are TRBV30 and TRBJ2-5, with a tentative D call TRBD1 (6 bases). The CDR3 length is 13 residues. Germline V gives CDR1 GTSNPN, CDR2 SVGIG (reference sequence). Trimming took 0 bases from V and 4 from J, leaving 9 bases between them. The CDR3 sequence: CAWSVQGGETQYF. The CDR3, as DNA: TGTGCCTGGAGTGTACAAGGGGGAGAGACCCAGTACTTC.

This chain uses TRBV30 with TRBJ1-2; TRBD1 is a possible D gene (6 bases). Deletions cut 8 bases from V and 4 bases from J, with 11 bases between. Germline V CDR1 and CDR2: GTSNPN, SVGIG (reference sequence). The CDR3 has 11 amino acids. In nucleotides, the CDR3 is TGTGCCCTCAGGGGAGTCTATGGCTACACCTTC. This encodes CALRGVYGYTF.

CDR3 sequence reads: CASGLVFSRETEAFF. The CDR3, as DNA: TGTGCTAGTGGTTTGGTATTCTCCCGGGAGACTGAAGCTTTCTTT. V usage is TRBV12-5 and J usage is TRBJ1-1; D gene uncertain. Trimming took off 0 bases at V and 5 bases at J, with 13 bases between the two ends. The CDR3 runs to 15 residues. Germline CDR1 LGHNT, CDR2 FRNRAP.

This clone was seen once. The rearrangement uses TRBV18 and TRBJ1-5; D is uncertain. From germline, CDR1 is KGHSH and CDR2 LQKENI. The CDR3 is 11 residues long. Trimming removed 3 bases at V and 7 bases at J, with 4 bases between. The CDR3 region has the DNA TGTGCCAGCTCACCTCAACAGCCCCAGCATTTT. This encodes CASSPQQPQHF.

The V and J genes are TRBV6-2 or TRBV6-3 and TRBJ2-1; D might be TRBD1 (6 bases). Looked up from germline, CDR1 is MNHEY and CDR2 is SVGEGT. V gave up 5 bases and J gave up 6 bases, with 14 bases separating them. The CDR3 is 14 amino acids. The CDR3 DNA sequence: TGTGCCAGCAGTGTTGTGGGGGCCAGCAATGAGCAGTTCTTC. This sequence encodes CASSVVGASNEQFF.

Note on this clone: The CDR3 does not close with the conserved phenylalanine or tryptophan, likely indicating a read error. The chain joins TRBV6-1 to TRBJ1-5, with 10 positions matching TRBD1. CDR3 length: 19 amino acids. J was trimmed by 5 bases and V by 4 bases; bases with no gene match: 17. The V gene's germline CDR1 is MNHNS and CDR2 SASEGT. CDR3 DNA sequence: TGTGCCAGCAGTGGGCTTTCCGGGACAGGGGTCCCTAAAGATCAGCCCCAGCATCTT. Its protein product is CASSGLSGTGVPKDQPQHL.

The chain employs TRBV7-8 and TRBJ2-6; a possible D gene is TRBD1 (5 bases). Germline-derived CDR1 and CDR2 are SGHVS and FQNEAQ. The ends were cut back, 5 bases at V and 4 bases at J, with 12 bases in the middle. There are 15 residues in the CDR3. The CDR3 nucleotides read TGTGCCAGCAGCGTAGACAGATCCGGGGCCAACGTCCTGACTTTC. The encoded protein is CASSVDRSGANVLTF.

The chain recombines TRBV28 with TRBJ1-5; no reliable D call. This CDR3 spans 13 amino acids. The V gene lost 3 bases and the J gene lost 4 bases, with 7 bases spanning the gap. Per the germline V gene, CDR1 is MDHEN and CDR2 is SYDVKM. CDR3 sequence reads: CASSFATNQPQHF. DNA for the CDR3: TGTGCCAGCAGTTTTGCGACTAATCAGCCCCAGCATTTT. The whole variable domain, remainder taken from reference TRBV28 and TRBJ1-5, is DVKVTQSSRYLVKRTGEKVFLECVQDMDHENMFWYRQDPGLGLRLIYFSYDVKMKEKGDIPEGYSVSREKKERFSLILESASTNQTSMYLCASSFATNQPQHFGDGTRLSIL.